This T cell receptor (beta chain) was obtained from a study of blood T cells in healthy people across ages. Study-level findings and limits: A strong correlation was seen between TCR beta diversity and naive T cell percentage. Per million T cells, the diversity of TCR beta decreased roughly linearly as age advanced. No one knew whether donors had CMV, which possibly confounded expanded clonotype changes.

For the second PCR, which ran for about 6 to 11 cycles, a sample-barcoded 5' primer and a J-beta primer mix were used. Each sample yielded at least 3 million CDR3-containing paired-end reads. TCRdb called the 5' RACE reads again in MiXCR, with one record for every CDR3 protein. The sample records hundreds of thousands of distinct CDR3 sequences, around 50% being singletons. With regard to this clonotype: Its antigen is not identified.

The sequenced material came from blood. This TCR came from an elderly man in good health.

CDR3 DNA: TGTGCCAGCAGCCACCGGGGAGGCCAAGAGACCCAGTACTTC. This encodes CASSHRGGQETQYF. This chain links TRBV3-1 with TRBJ2-4; maybe TRBD2 (6 bases). The DNA end favors TRBJ2-5, so the J call may be wrong. The CDR3 spans 14 residues. CDR1 and CDR2 from the germline V gene are LGHDT and YNNKEL (reference sequence).